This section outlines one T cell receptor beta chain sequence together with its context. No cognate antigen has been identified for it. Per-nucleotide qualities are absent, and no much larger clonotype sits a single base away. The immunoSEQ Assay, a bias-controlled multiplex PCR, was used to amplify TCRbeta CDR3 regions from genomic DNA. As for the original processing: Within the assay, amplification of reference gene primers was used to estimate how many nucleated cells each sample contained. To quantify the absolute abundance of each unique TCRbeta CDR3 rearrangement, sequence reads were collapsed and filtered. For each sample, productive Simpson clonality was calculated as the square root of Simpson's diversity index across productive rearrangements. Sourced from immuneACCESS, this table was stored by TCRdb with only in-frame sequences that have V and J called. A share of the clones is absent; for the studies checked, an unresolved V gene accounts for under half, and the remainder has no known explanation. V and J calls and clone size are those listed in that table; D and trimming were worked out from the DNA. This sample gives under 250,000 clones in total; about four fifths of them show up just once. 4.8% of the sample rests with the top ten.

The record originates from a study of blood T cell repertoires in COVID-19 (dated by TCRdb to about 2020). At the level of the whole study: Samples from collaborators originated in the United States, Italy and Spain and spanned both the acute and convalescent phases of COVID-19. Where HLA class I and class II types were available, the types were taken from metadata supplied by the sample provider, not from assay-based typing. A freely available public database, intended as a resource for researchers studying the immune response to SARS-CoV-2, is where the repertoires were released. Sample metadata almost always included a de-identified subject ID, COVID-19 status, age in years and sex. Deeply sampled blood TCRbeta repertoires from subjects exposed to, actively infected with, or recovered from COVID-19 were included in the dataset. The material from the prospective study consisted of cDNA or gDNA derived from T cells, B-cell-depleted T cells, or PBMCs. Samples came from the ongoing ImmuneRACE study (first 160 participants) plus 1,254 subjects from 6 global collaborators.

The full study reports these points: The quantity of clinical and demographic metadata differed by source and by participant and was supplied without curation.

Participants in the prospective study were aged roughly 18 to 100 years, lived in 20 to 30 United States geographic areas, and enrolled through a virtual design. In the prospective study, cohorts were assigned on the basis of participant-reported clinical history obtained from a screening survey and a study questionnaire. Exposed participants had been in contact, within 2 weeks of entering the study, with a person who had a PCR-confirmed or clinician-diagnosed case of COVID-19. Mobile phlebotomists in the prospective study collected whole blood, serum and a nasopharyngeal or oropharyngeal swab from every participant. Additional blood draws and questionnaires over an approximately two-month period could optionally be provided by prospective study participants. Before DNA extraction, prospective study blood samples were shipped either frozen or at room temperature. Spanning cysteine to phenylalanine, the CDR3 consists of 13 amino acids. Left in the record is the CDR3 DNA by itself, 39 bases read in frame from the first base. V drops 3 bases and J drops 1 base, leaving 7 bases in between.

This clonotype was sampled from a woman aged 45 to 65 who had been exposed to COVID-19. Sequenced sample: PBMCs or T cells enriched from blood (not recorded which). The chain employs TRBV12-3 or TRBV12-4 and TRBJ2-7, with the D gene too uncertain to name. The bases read TGTGCCAGCAGTTTCGGGTCTTCCTACGAGCAGTACTTC. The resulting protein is CASSFGSSYEQYF.